These 18 T cell receptor beta chains originate from one sample sequenced in a study of CD8+CD57+ T cells in acquired aplastic anemia. According to the study, genomic DNA was the template for TCR beta VDJ and CDR3 profiling. TCRdb recomputed calls from the reads with MiXCR, one row per CDR3 protein. In the table there are hundreds of thousands of distinct CDR3 sequences, under 80% of which are singletons. Sequences were obtained from sorted CD4+, CD8+, or CD8+CD57+ T cells (not recorded which) from PBMCs. The receptors were sampled from a human donor in good health, serving as a control.

This chain connects TRBV29-1 to TRBJ2-7; D possibly corresponds to TRBD2 (6 bases). This CDR3 comprises 14 residues. Trimming cost V 3 bases and J 2 bases, with 14 bases left between them. Looked up from germline, CDR1 is SQVTM and CDR2 is ANQGSEA. In DNA form, the CDR3 reads TGCAGCGTTGATAGAGAGGGGAGGCCCTACGAGCAGTACTTC. Translation gives CSVDREGRPYEQYF.

As for this clonotype: One end of the junction is discordant with germline, which a read error may explain. The chain carries TRBV10-1 and TRBJ2-1; D gene unclear. There are 11 residues in the CDR3. Germline V lookup: CDR1 WNHNN, CDR2 SYGVQD (reference sequence). This CDR3 reads CASSPYKEQAF. In DNA form, the CDR3 reads TGTGCCAGCAGCCCATACAAAGAGCAGGCCTTC.

CDR3 protein: CASSLDPGNTGELFF. The CDR3, as DNA: TGCGCCAGCAGCTTGGACCCAGGGAACACCGGGGAGCTGTTTTTT. The genes are TRBV5-1 and TRBJ2-2; D is undetermined. V shed 0 bases and J shed 1 base, with 7 bases lying between them. Per germline, CDR1 SGHRS and CDR2 YFSETQ. This CDR3 is built from 15 residues. The entire variable domain, with the rest obtained from reference TRBV5-1 and TRBJ2-2, is as follows: KAGVTQTPRYLIKTRGQQVTLSCSPISGHRSVSWYQQTPGQGLQFLFEYFSETQRNKGNFPGRFSGRQFSNSRSEMNVSTLELGDSALYLCASSLDPGNTGELFFGEGSRLTVL.

This sequence joins TRBV9 and TRBJ2-2; 11 bases align to TRBD2. Per the germline V gene, CDR1 is SGDLS and CDR2 is YYNGEE. The CDR3 has 15 amino acids. J gave up 15 bases and V 4 bases, and 14 bases lay outside the gene matches. The CDR3 region has the DNA TGTGCCAGCAGCCTTAGCGGGGGGGGTGGGGGGCAGTTGTTTTTT. As protein: CASSLSGGGGGQLFF.

Of note for this clonotype: A read error may produce the germline difference seen at one junction end. V and J are TRBV12-3 or TRBV12-4 and TRBJ1-5; TRBD1 might be the D (6 bases). CDR3 length equals 20 residues. The CDR3 DNA is TGTGCCAGCAGTCAGACCCCCGGGACAATCGGCGGGTATAGCAATCAGCCCCGGCATTTT. It codes for CASSQTPGTIGGYSNQPRHF.

This clonotype was seen ten or more times. The V call is TRBV11-3, the J call TRBJ2-2; TRBD2 matches at 7 bases. This CDR3 spans 21 amino acids. Germline V gene sequence: CDR1 SGHNT, CDR2 YENEEA. Trimming at V came to 3 bases and at J to 0 bases, leaving 19 bases not matched to a gene. DNA for the CDR3: TGTGCCAGCAGCTTCGCCCGCTGGGGGGGTGGAAACTATCCGAACACCGGGGAGCTGTTTTTT. Residues: CASSFARWGGGNYPNTGELFF.

The V call is TRBV20-1, the J call TRBJ1-3, with D unresolved. CDR3 length equals 15 residues. Trimming pared 1 base from V and 5 bases from J, leaving 15 bases between. Germline CDR1 and CDR2: DFQATT and SNEGSKA (reference sequence). Here the CDR3 reads CSARAAREERNTIYF. The CDR3 coding sequence is TGCAGTGCTAGAGCGGCGAGGGAAGAAAGAAACACCATATATTTT.

This clonotype has at least ten counts. This chain links TRBV20-1 with TRBJ1-2, with a possible D match to TRBD1 (5 bases). Germline CDR1 reads DFQATT; CDR2 reads SNEGSKA (reference sequence). The ends were cut back, 3 bases at V and 7 bases at J, with 9 bases in the middle. This CDR3 is 11 amino acids long. The CDR3 here is CSASGGAGYTF. The CDR3 bases are TGCAGTGCTAGTGGAGGGGCTGGCTACACCTTC.

Worth noting for this clonotype: The DNA is omitted, as the CDR3 cannot be located on it reliably, and the CDR3 follows TCRdb's listing. This sequence joins TRBV19 and TRBJ2-3; the DNA was not used to check the table's D call, TRBD2. The CDR3 contains 22 residues when both ends are counted. The germline V gene encodes CDR1 LNHDA and CDR2 SQIVND (reference sequence). CDR3 region: CAIPNQTALYFCATASSDTQYF.

The sample holds many counts of this clonotype. The chain combines TRBV20-1 with TRBJ1-4, with D possibly matching TRBD1 (6 bases). CDR3 size: 14 residues. Germline assignment: CDR1 DFQATT and CDR2 SNEGSKA (reference sequence). Trimming took off 0 bases at V and 5 bases at J, with 10 bases between the two ends. The CDR3 loop reads CSARDARGNEKLFF. The CDR3 DNA is TGCAGTGCTAGAGACGCCAGGGGAAATGAAAAACTGTTTTTT.

This clonotype was counted once. The genes are TRBV5-1 and TRBJ2-5, with 9 bases that match TRBD1. The V and J ends lost 8 bases and 0 bases, in that order; junction bases with no gene match: 8. The CDR3 runs 15 residues. Germline CDR1 reads SGHRS; CDR2 reads YFSETQ. CDR3 protein: CASSKGQGYQETQYF. CDR3 DNA: TGCGCCAGTTCAAAGGGACAGGGTTACCAAGAGACCCAGTACTTC. Complete variable domain (other parts from reference TRBV5-1 and TRBJ2-5): KAGVTQTPRYLIKTRGQQVTLSCSPISGHRSVSWYQQTPGQGLQFLFEYFSETQRNKGNFPGRFSGRQFSNSRSEMNVSTLELGDSALYLCASSKGQGYQETQYFGPGTRLLVL.

The V and J genes are TRBV20-1 and TRBJ2-7; TRBD2 might be the D (7 bases). CDR1 DFQATT and CDR2 SNEGSKA come from the germline V gene (reference sequence). CDR3 size: 14 residues. V was cut by 3 bases and J by 6 bases, with 18 bases left in between. CDR3 protein: CSASGPGGGGEQYF. DNA of the CDR3: TGCAGTGCTAGCGGGCCGGGGGGCGGGGGCGAGCAGTACTTC.

In the case of this clonotype: The CDR3 carries no conserved terminal phenylalanine or tryptophan, so it likely arises from a read error. The chain recombines TRBV2 with TRBJ2-3, with D tentatively TRBD1 or TRBD2 (6 bases each). Germline V gene data show CDR1 as SNHLY and CDR2 as FYNNEI. The CDR3 runs 15 residues. V lost 0 bases to trimming and J lost 11 bases, with 18 bases between them. In DNA, the CDR3 is TGTGCCAGCAGTGAAGCCTTGGGGGGCGAGTGCGAGCAGTATTTG. It encodes CASSEALGGECEQYL.

This clonotype was seen at least ten times. The chain combines TRBV4-3 with TRBJ1-4; 8 bases fit TRBD1. Unmatched junction bases numbered 8, after V lost 3 bases and J lost 5 bases. Germline V CDR1 and CDR2: LGHNA, YSLEER. The CDR3 length is 16 residues. Here the CDR3 DNA reads TGCGCCAGCAGCCAGGGCCCAGGGGGCGCAAATGAAAAACTGTTTTTT. Translated, it gives CASSQGPGGANEKLFF.

There are many counts of this clonotype. The chain is built from TRBV9 and TRBJ1-5; 7 nucleotides match TRBD1. The CDR3 loop spans 15 amino acids. CDR1 is SGDLS, CDR2 YYNGEE, per germline. The V and J ends lost 0 bases and 3 bases, in that order; junction bases with no gene match: 3. The CDR3 region has the DNA TGTGCCAGCAGCGTAGGACAGGGCATCAATCAGCCCCAGCATTTT. Amino acids: CASSVGQGINQPQHF.

In its sample, this clonotype was seen many times. The chain combines TRBV6-6 with TRBJ1-4; D is undetermined. Per the germline V gene, CDR1 is MNHNY and CDR2 is SVGAGI (reference sequence). The V end was cut by 6 bases, the J end by 0 bases, with 11 bases between. There are 15 residues in the CDR3. The CDR3 reads CASSPDGATNEKLFF. CDR3 sequence (DNA): TGTGCCAGCAGCCCGGACGGAGCAACTAATGAAAAACTGTTTTTT.

This clonotype was observed at least ten times. The J gene is TRBJ2-7, the V gene TRBV7-8; 12 nucleotides agree with TRBD2. Trimming at V came to 3 bases and at J to 5 bases, leaving 5 bases not matched to a gene. The CDR3 covers 15 residues. CDR1 is SGHVS and CDR2 is FQNEAQ in the germline V gene. The CDR3 is CASSFRLAGDDEQYF. As DNA, the CDR3 is TGTGCCAGCAGCTTCCGACTAGCGGGGGATGACGAGCAGTACTTC. The full variable domain, in which reference TRBV7-8 and TRBJ2-7 provide the parts outside the CDR3, is GAGVSQSPRYKVAKRGQDVALRCDPISGHVSLFWYQQALGQGPEFLTYFQNEAQLDKSGLPSDRFFAERPEGSVSTLKIQRTQQEDSAVYLCASSFRLAGDDEQYFGPGTRLTVT.

The V gene is TRBV12-3 or TRBV12-4, the J gene TRBJ1-5, with 7 bases matching TRBD1. This CDR3 comprises 15 residues. The CDR3, as DNA: TGTGCTAGTGGTCCCCAAGGACAGGCTGGGCAGCCCCAGCATTTT. Its translation is CASGPQGQAGQPQHF.